This TCR beta chain was identified during a study of Graves' ophthalmopathy and Graves' hyperthyroidism. The study, taken as a whole, reports: Most clonotypes expanded in thyroid above 0.001 frequency were present in blood too.

Germline V gene data show CDR1 as DFQATT and CDR2 as SNEGSKA (reference sequence). The CDR3 covers 14 residues. V gave up 5 bases and J gave up 2 bases; unmatched junction bases: 8. This clonotype was counted ten times or more. Its cognate antigen is unknown. Diagnostic conclusions were grounded in clinical symptoms, serum thyroxine, TRAb, thyroid ultrasound and orbital computed tomography. PBMCs were isolated by Ficoll-Paque density gradient centrifugation, using around 10 ml of fresh peripheral blood as the starting material. RNA transcripts served as template for amplifying TCR beta CDR3 sequences. The authors performed first-round RT-PCR with HTBI primers and then a second-round multiplex PCR. MiXCR, run by TCRdb on the multiplex PCR reads, gives a single entry per CDR3 protein. The table lists about 620,000 distinct CDR3 sequences, roughly 20% of them singletons.

The genes are TRBV20-1 and TRBJ1-2; 7 nucleotides agree with TRBD1. Sequenced input: peripheral blood. This clonotype originated in a woman aged 18-29 years with stable Graves' hyperthyroidism. Some clones in this sample may be carry-over from other donors' samples. The CDR3 loop reads CSAGTSGGNYGYTF. DNA of the CDR3: TGCAGTGCTGGGACCTCAGGGGGAAACTATGGCTACACCTTC.